The 26 T cell receptor beta chains listed next were all sequenced from one sample in a study of technical replicates of blood from four donors. Assay: immunoSEQ multiplex PCR; the TCRdb copy retains only in-frame clones and omits some. The repertoire holds more than 50,000 clones, with more than 75% as singletons. The source material was PBMCs. These receptor sequences come from a human donor in good health. Some clones in this sample may be carry-over from other donors' samples.

The V and J genes are TRBV7-2 and TRBJ2-7; the match to TRBD2 covers 7 bases. Germline V gives CDR1 SGHTA, CDR2 FQGNSA. The V and J ends lost 5 bases and 4 bases, in that order; junction bases with no gene match: 5. This CDR3 comprises 13 residues. DNA for the CDR3: TGTGCCAGCAGCAAGAGACTAGCTTACGAGCAGTACTTC. Its translation: CASSKRLAYEQYF. Drawing the rest from reference TRBV7-2 and TRBJ2-7, the complete variable domain is GAGVSQSPSNKVTEKGKDVELRCDPISGHTALYWYRQSLGQGLEFLIYFQGNSAPDKSGLPSDRFSAERTGGSVSTLTIQRTQQEDSAVYLCASSKRLAYEQYFGPGTRLTVT.

This chain connects TRBV5-8 to TRBJ2-7, with D tentatively TRBD1 (5 bases). The CDR3 runs 15 residues. CDR1 SGHTS and CDR2 YDEGEE come from the germline V gene. The germline V and J ends were trimmed by 1 base and 8 bases, with 19 bases remaining between them. Here the CDR3 DNA reads TGTGCCAGCAGCTTGTTCACAGGAGCAAAAATACAGCAGTACTTC. It specifies CASSLFTGAKIQQYF.

This clone was seen repeatedly, ten times or more. V is TRBV28 and J is TRBJ1-4, with D possibly TRBD1 on 6 matching bases. The germline V and J ends were trimmed by 6 bases and 8 bases, with 16 bases remaining between them. The CDR3 runs to 14 residues. Germline V gene sequence: CDR1 MDHEN, CDR2 SYDVKM. Written as DNA, the CDR3 is TGTGCCAGCAGAATTGGGGGCGCAGACGAAAAACTGTTTTTT. Encoded protein: CASRIGGADEKLFF.

The chain recombines TRBV7-9 with TRBJ1-1, with D unresolved. The V and J ends lost 5 bases and 0 bases respectively, with 13 bases between them. Germline assignment: CDR1 SEHNR and CDR2 FQNEAQ (reference sequence). This CDR3 comprises 15 residues. The CDR3, as DNA: TGTGCCAGCAGCCCGGATCGGGTTTTGAACACTGAAGCTTTCTTT. This encodes CASSPDRVLNTEAFF.

V usage is TRBV7-9 and J usage is TRBJ1-2; no reliable D call. From germline, CDR1 is SEHNR and CDR2 FQNEAQ (reference sequence). V lost 5 bases and J 4 bases, leaving 5 bases between the germline ends. The CDR3 is 11 amino acids. The CDR3 nucleotides are TGTGCCAGCAGCAGAGGCTATGGCTACACCTTC. Translating gives CASSRGYGYTF.

The gene calls are TRBV11-2 and TRBJ1-2, with D perhaps matching TRBD1 (5 bases). The CDR3 extends over 13 amino acids. Trimming took 5 bases from V and 4 from J, leaving 11 bases between them. Germline V lookup: CDR1 SGHAT, CDR2 FQNNGV. The DNA of the CDR3 is TGTGCCAGCAGCCCCCGACAGCTCTATGGCTACACCTTC. Translated, it gives CASSPRQLYGYTF.

The J gene is TRBJ1-2, the V gene TRBV11-2, with D perhaps TRBD1 (5 bases). The CDR3 extends over 16 amino acids. CDR1 and CDR2 (germline): SGHAT, FQNNGV. V was trimmed by 5 bases and J by 1 base, leaving 17 bases between them. In nucleotides, the CDR3 is TGTGCCAGCAGCACCGACTTGGGGCGAAGTAACTATGGCTACACCTTC. Its translation is CASSTDLGRSNYGYTF.

The chain recombines TRBV6-5 with TRBJ2-2; weak D call: TRBD1 (5 bases). The germline gives CDR1 MNHEY, CDR2 SVGAGI. The CDR3 has 16 amino acids. V lost 2 bases to trimming and J lost 2 bases, with 12 bases between them. The DNA of the CDR3 is TGTGCCAGCAGTTACGTCGGACACTCCAACACCGGGGAGCTGTTTTTT. This gives the protein CASSYVGHSNTGELFF.

This clone appeared a single time. The chain uses TRBV5-1 and TRBJ2-3; 11 positions match TRBD2. Per the germline V gene, CDR1 is SGHRS and CDR2 is YFSETQ. V lost 0 bases and J lost 0; bases outside the gene matches: 15. This CDR3 is 21 amino acids long. The CDR3, as DNA: TGCGCCAGCAGCTTGGAATTAGCGGGGGGGACCTCCACCGGGAGCACAGATACGCAGTATTTT. This translates into CASSLELAGGTSTGSTDTQYF.

The chain uses TRBV5-1 and TRBJ2-2; maybe TRBD2 (7 bases). With 3 bases removed from V and 1 base from J, the gap between germline ends came to 16 bases. The CDR3 totals 17 residues. Germline lookup yields CDR1 SGHRS and CDR2 YFSETQ. CDR3 residues: CASSSPAGAGNTGELFF. The CDR3 region has the DNA TGCGCCAGCAGCTCCCCCGCGGGGGCGGGGAACACCGGGGAGCTGTTTTTT.

J is TRBJ1-3 and V is TRBV5-1, with D unclear. V lost 0 bases and J 3 bases, leaving 4 bases between the germline ends. Germline V gene data show CDR1 as SGHRS and CDR2 as YFSETQ. CDR3 length: 13 residues. This chain's CDR3 is CASSLDSGNTIYF. The CDR3 DNA reads as TGCGCCAGCAGCTTGGACAGTGGAAACACCATATATTTT.

In DNA form, the CDR3 reads TGTGCCAGCAGCTTAATGGTCAGGGCAGGCGAGGGAAACACCATATATTTT. Its protein is CASSLMVRAGEGNTIYF. This rearrangement joins TRBV7-8 to TRBJ1-3; TRBD1 might be the D (5 bases). This CDR3 has 17 amino acids. Germline lookup yields CDR1 SGHVS and CDR2 FQNEAQ. V lost 2 bases and J 4 bases, leaving 18 bases between the germline ends.

Comment on this clone: In the same sample, other DNA sequences code for this CDR3. This chain connects TRBV5-1 to TRBJ1-2, with 7 nucleotides matching TRBD1. This CDR3 has 15 residues. Trimming at V came to 2 bases and at J to 0 bases, leaving 4 bases not matched to a gene. Germline V gene lookup returns CDR1 SGHRS and CDR2 YFSETQ. DNA for the CDR3: TGCGCCAGCAGCTTTTCAGGGGGGACTAACTATGGCTACACCTTC. Its protein is CASSFSGGTNYGYTF.

This clone was recorded once. The rearrangement links TRBV5-1 to TRBJ2-7, with D perhaps matching TRBD2 (6 bases). With 4 bases removed from V and 0 bases from J, the gap between germline ends came to 11 bases. The germline CDR1 and CDR2 sequences are SGHRS and YFSETQ. This CDR3 spans 14 amino acids. The CDR3 nucleotides read TGCGCCAGCAGCGCGGGATCATTCTCCTACGAGCAGTACTTC. This gives the protein CASSAGSFSYEQYF.

The rearrangement joins TRBV11-2 to TRBJ2-1; 9 bases fit TRBD2. The CDR3 covers 17 residues. The junction had 18 bases not matched to a gene; V was cut back by 7 bases and J by 8 bases. Germline V CDR1 and CDR2: SGHAT, FQNNGV. CDR3 in amino acids: CASKGWVAGDNGDEQFF. DNA for the CDR3: TGTGCCAGCAAAGGGTGGGTAGCGGGAGACAATGGTGATGAGCAGTTCTTC.

This chain uses TRBV11-1 with TRBJ2-5; TRBD2 is a possible D gene (6 bases). The germline V and J ends were trimmed by 1 base and 5 bases, with 11 bases remaining between them. CDR3 size: 14 residues. The germline V gene has CDR1 SGHAT and CDR2 FQDESV (reference sequence). The CDR3 here is CASSLGGKGETQYF. The CDR3 DNA reads TGTGCCAGCAGCTTAGGCGGGAAAGGGGAGACCCAGTACTTC.

The J gene is TRBJ1-2, the V gene TRBV7-8; weak D call: TRBD1 (6 bases). V was shortened by 2 bases and J by 4 bases, with 8 bases between the two germline ends. This CDR3 has 13 amino acids. The germline CDR1 and CDR2 sequences are SGHVS and FQNEAQ. This CDR3 is CASSLQGTYGYTF. CDR3 coding DNA: TGTGCCAGCAGCTTACAGGGGACCTATGGCTACACCTTC.

The chain links TRBV7-8 to TRBJ1-4; the D gene is possibly TRBD1 (6 bases). V was trimmed by 5 bases and J by 7 bases, leaving 20 bases between them. Per germline, CDR1 SGHVS and CDR2 FQNEAQ. The CDR3 is 16 amino acids. The CDR3 region has the DNA TGTGCCAGCAGCCCCGGATGGGGCAGGGGAGCTGAAAAACTGTTTTTT. Translating gives CASSPGWGRGAEKLFF. Based on the CDR3 plus reference TRBV7-8 and TRBJ1-4, the full variable domain is GAGVSQSPRYKVAKRGQDVALRCDPISGHVSLFWYQQALGQGPEFLTYFQNEAQLDKSGLPSDRFFAERPEGSVSTLKIQRTQQEDSAVYLCASSPGWGRGAEKLFFGSGTQLSVL.

V gene TRBV7-2 combines with J gene TRBJ2-1, with D unclear. The germline V gene encodes CDR1 SGHTA and CDR2 FQGNSA. The CDR3 spans 15 residues. V was cut by 6 bases and J by 1 base, with 13 bases left in between. CDR3 sequence reads: CASSIRLSSYNEQFF. CDR3 bases: TGTGCCAGCAGTATAAGACTGAGTTCCTACAATGAGCAGTTCTTC.

The chain couples TRBV30 to TRBJ2-1; 7 bases match TRBD2. The CDR3 is made up of 15 amino acids. The ends lost 3 bases at V and 4 bases at J; junction bases unmatched: 9. Germline CDR1 reads GTSNPN; CDR2 reads SVGIG (reference sequence). The CDR3: CAWSLVQAGYNEQFF. In nucleotides, the CDR3 is TGTGCCTGGAGCCTAGTACAAGCGGGATACAATGAGCAGTTCTTC. Full variable domain (outside the CDR3, taken from reference TRBV30 and TRBJ2-1): SQTIHQWPATLVQPVGSPLSLECTVEGTSNPNLYWYRQAAGRGLQLLFYSVGIGQISSEVPQNLSASRPQDRQFILSSKKLLLSDSGFYLCAWSLVQAGYNEQFFGPGTRLTVL.

The rearrangement links TRBV5-6 to TRBJ2-3; D is uncertain. Trimming removed 0 bases at V and 3 bases at J, with 5 bases between. Germline CDR1 reads SGHDT; CDR2 reads YYEEEE. The CDR3 is made up of 13 amino acids. The CDR3 DNA follows: TGTGCCAGCAGCTTGGACCGGACAGATACGCAGTATTTT. Translating it yields CASSLDRTDTQYF. The full variable domain, with the rest looked up from reference TRBV5-6 and TRBJ2-3, is DAGVTQSPTHLIKTRGQQVTLRCSPKSGHDTVSWYQQALGQGPQFIFQYYEEEERQRGNFPDRFSGHQFPNYSSELNVNALLLGDSALYLCASSLDRTDTQYFGPGTRLTVL.

The V call is TRBV7-2, the J call TRBJ1-1; 7 bases are a match to TRBD1. V shed 1 base, J shed 1 base, and the junction held 3 bases outside the gene matches. The CDR3 is 15 residues long. The germline gives CDR1 SGHTA, CDR2 FQGNSA. The CDR3 sequence is CASSLEPGGNTEAFF. The DNA of the CDR3 is TGTGCCAGCAGCTTAGAACCAGGGGGGAACACTGAAGCTTTCTTT. The full variable domain, with the rest looked up from reference TRBV7-2 and TRBJ1-1, is GAGVSQSPSNKVTEKGKDVELRCDPISGHTALYWYRQSLGQGLEFLIYFQGNSAPDKSGLPSDRFSAERTGGSVSTLTIQRTQQEDSAVYLCASSLEPGGNTEAFFGQGTRLTVV.

The chain carries TRBV2 and TRBJ1-4, with 8 positions matching TRBD1. Germline trimming cut 5 bases from V and 7 bases from J; bases unmatched to any gene: 9. This CDR3 region has 15 residues. CDR1 and CDR2 (germline): SNHLY, FYNNEI. The CDR3 here is CASSSPTGGLEKLFF. The CDR3 DNA sequence: TGTGCCAGCAGTTCACCAACAGGGGGTCTTGAAAAACTGTTTTTT.

The chain combines TRBV7-2 with TRBJ2-7; 8 positions agree with TRBD2. In germline, CDR1 is SGHTA, CDR2 FQGNSA. J lost 2 bases, V lost 4 bases, and 7 bases had no gene match. This CDR3 has 15 amino acids. The CDR3 reads CASSSGLGSPYEQYF. Written as DNA, the CDR3 is TGTGCCAGCAGCTCGGGACTAGGCTCCCCCTACGAGCAGTACTTC. The full variable domain, with the rest looked up from reference TRBV7-2 and TRBJ2-7, is GAGVSQSPSNKVTEKGKDVELRCDPISGHTALYWYRQSLGQGLEFLIYFQGNSAPDKSGLPSDRFSAERTGGSVSTLTIQRTQQEDSAVYLCASSSGLGSPYEQYFGPGTRLTVT.

The chain is built from TRBV5-4 and TRBJ2-5, with TRBD2 as a possible D gene (5 bases). In germline, CDR1 is SGHNT, CDR2 YYREEE (reference sequence). This CDR3 contains 14 residues. The V and J ends lost 5 bases and 2 bases respectively, with 13 bases between them. CDR3 sequence reads: CASSSPGLQETQYF. The CDR3 DNA follows: TGTGCCAGCAGTTCCCCGGGGTTACAAGAGACCCAGTACTTC.

V gene TRBV10-3 combines with J gene TRBJ2-3; 11 bases align to TRBD2. V dropped 10 bases and J dropped 10; count of bases not matched to a gene: 13. Germline CDR1 and CDR2: ENHRY and SYGVKD. This CDR3 spans 14 amino acids. CDR3 coding DNA: TGTGCCACTTCCGGGACTAGCGGTCCCGGGGCGCAGTATTTT. Protein: CATSGTSGPGAQYF.